Following are 20 T cell receptor beta chains from one sample sequenced in a study of blood T cell repertoires in COVID-19. The data were produced by immunoSEQ multiplex PCR, yet TCRdb's version contains in-frame clones alone and is incomplete. The sample lists roughly 150,000 clones, just under 85% occurring once. Specimen: peripheral blood. Receptors originate from a woman aged 80 or older with COVID-19, enrolled during active disease.

The chain has TRBV7-6 and TRBJ1-1; TRBD1 might be the D (5 bases). The CDR3 extends over 13 amino acids. The germline CDR1 and CDR2 sequences are SGHVS and FNYEAQ. V was clipped by 5 bases and J by 1 base, with 8 bases between them. The CDR3 spells CASSGAANTEAFF. Written as DNA, the CDR3 is TGTGCCAGCAGCGGGGCTGCGAACACTGAAGCTTTCTTT.

The genes are TRBV27 and TRBJ2-1; 14 bases are shared with TRBD2. Germline lookup yields CDR1 MNHEY and CDR2 SMNVEV (reference sequence). This CDR3 is 15 amino acids long. V lost 6 bases, J lost 2 bases, and 0 bases stayed unmatched. CDR3 nucleotide sequence: TGTGCCAGCAGGGGACTAGCGGGGGCCTACAATGAGCAGTTCTTC. Its protein is CASRGLAGAYNEQFF.

The chain couples TRBV18 to TRBJ2-5; 7 nucleotides line up with TRBD2. The junction had 12 bases not matched to a gene; V was cut back by 4 bases and J by 4 bases. CDR1 and CDR2 from the germline V gene are KGHSH and LQKENI. This CDR3 spans 16 amino acids. CDR3 loop: CASSLRTSWARETQYF. The CDR3 nucleotides read TGTGCCAGCTCACTGCGGACTAGTTGGGCTCGAGAGACCCAGTACTTC.

The chain has TRBV7-3 and TRBJ2-3, with D possibly TRBD1 on 6 matching bases. This CDR3 contains 13 residues. Per germline, CDR1 SGHTA and CDR2 FQGTGA. With 5 bases removed from V and 5 bases from J, the gap between germline ends came to 11 bases. CDR3 sequence: CASSPTQGDTQYF. For the CDR3, the DNA is TGTGCCAGCAGCCCAACACAGGGAGATACGCAGTATTTT.

Notes on this clone: This may stem from a read error, because a much larger clone lies one nucleotide away. The rearrangement joins TRBV5-1 to TRBJ2-7, with TRBD1 matching 10 bases. The CDR3 covers 15 residues. Germline CDR1 reads SGHRS; CDR2 reads YFSETQ. The V gene end was trimmed by 5 bases and the J gene end by 5 bases; junction bases not matched to a gene: 10. The CDR3 is CASRGGQGGGNEQYF. The CDR3 DNA sequence: TGCGCCAGCAGGGGCGGACAGGGGGGCGGAAACGAGCAGTACTTC.

V and J are TRBV29-1 and TRBJ1-2; D remains unclear. This CDR3 region has 12 residues. CDR1 SQVTM and CDR2 ANQGSEA come from the germline V gene. Trimming shortened V by 2 bases and J by 3 bases, and 7 bases separated the two germline ends. CDR3 DNA sequence: TGCAGCGTTGAAACCGGGGACTATGGCTACACCTTC. It encodes CSVETGDYGYTF.

This sequence joins TRBV28 and TRBJ1-5; D is unclear. The germline V and J ends were trimmed by 10 bases and 7 bases, with 14 bases remaining between them. Germline V gene sequence: CDR1 MDHEN, CDR2 SYDVKM. The CDR3 consists of 12 residues. In DNA, the CDR3 is TGTGCCACGTTTGTCCTTGAGCAGCCCCAGCATTTT. This translates into CATFVLEQPQHF.

For this clone: An end of the junction does not agree with germline; a read error may underlie this. V and J are TRBV14 and TRBJ2-3; D may be TRBD1 (6 bases). Germline CDR1 reads SGHDN; CDR2 reads FVKESK. The length of the CDR3 is 13 residues. Here the CDR3 reads CASNQQGRDTQYF. The CDR3 nucleotides read TGTGCCAGCAACCAACAGGGCAGGGATACGCAGTATTTT.

This chain uses TRBV10-3 with TRBJ2-2, with TRBD1 matching over 10 bases. CDR3 length equals 17 residues. V dropped 7 bases and J dropped 3; count of bases not matched to a gene: 11. Germline loops: CDR1 ENHRY, CDR2 SYGVKD. The CDR3 DNA sequence: TGTGCCATCAAGGACAGGGGGGGCGGGACGGACACCGGGGAGCTGTTTTTT. Protein product: CAIKDRGGGTDTGELFF.

The chain couples TRBV3-1 (or the pseudogene TRBV3-2) to TRBJ1-6; no definite D call. The CDR3 loop spans 12 amino acids. Deletions cut 4 bases from V and 8 bases from J, with 6 bases between. The germline CDR1 and CDR2 sequences are LGHDT and YNNKEL (reference sequence). The CDR3 bases are TGTGCCAGCAGCCTTTTAGATTCACCCCTCCACTTT. Protein: CASSLLDSPLHF.

V is TRBV12-3 or TRBV12-4 and J is TRBJ2-6; D is unresolved. V was pared by 6 bases and J by 4 bases, with 4 bases between. This CDR3 contains 12 residues. Here the CDR3 DNA reads TGTGCCAGCAGCCCAGGGGCCAACGTCCTGACTTTC. It encodes CASSPGANVLTF.

The chain carries TRBV5-1 and TRBJ2-7, with D possibly matching TRBD2 (6 bases). This CDR3 has 15 residues. V was pared by 0 bases and J by 2 bases, with 12 bases between. In germline, CDR1 is SGHRS, CDR2 YFSETQ. The CDR3: CASSLAGWEAYEQYF. The CDR3 region has the DNA TGCGCCAGCAGCTTGGCTGGGTGGGAGGCCTACGAGCAGTACTTC.

The J gene is TRBJ1-6, the V gene TRBV6-5; D remains unclear. CDR1 is MNHEY and CDR2 is SVGAGI in the germline V gene. The CDR3 consists of 12 residues. Trimming left V 10 bases short and J 7 bases short, with 11 bases between. The CDR3 sequence is CATPGENSPLHF. In DNA, the CDR3 is TGTGCCACCCCCGGGGAAAATTCACCCCTCCACTTT.

The V call is TRBV7-2, the J call TRBJ2-5; 10 positions match TRBD2. This CDR3 comprises 15 residues. The germline CDR1 and CDR2 sequences are SGHTA and FQGNSA. V lost 3 bases, J lost 5 bases, and 6 bases stayed unmatched. CDR3 bases: TGTGCCAGCAGCTTGAAGCGGGGGGGCTGGGAGACCCAGTACTTC. Its translation: CASSLKRGGWETQYF.

This chain connects TRBV6-5 to TRBJ1-2, with TRBD1 identical over 9 bases. The CDR3 is made up of 15 amino acids. The ends lost 5 bases at V and 4 bases at J; junction bases unmatched: 8. Germline assignment: CDR1 MNHEY and CDR2 SVGAGI. This CDR3 is CASSNPGQGTYGYTF. The DNA of the CDR3 is TGTGCCAGCAGTAACCCGGGACAGGGTACCTATGGCTACACCTTC.

The chain links TRBV12-3 or TRBV12-4 to TRBJ1-2; D uncertain. The CDR3 runs 13 residues. The V end was cut by 5 bases, the J end by 0 bases, with 7 bases between. In nucleotides, the CDR3 is TGTGCCAGCAGTGCAGGCCCTAACTATGGCTACACCTTC. It codes for CASSAGPNYGYTF.

V gene TRBV19 combines with J gene TRBJ1-2; TRBD1 matches 7 bases. After removal of 7 bases from V and 5 bases from J, the junction contained 4 bases not matched to a gene. The CDR3 consists of 12 residues. Germline V gene sequence: CDR1 LNHDA, CDR2 SQIVND (reference sequence). The CDR3 loop reads CASTLQGYGYTF. The CDR3 coding sequence is TGTGCCAGTACCTTACAGGGGTATGGCTACACCTTC.

This rearrangement joins TRBV3-1 (or the pseudogene TRBV3-2) to TRBJ2-5; 8 nucleotides align to TRBD2. Germline CDR1 reads LGHDT; CDR2 reads YNNKEL (reference sequence). The CDR3 extends over 13 amino acids. The V segment lost 2 bases and the J segment 6 bases; nucleotides outside the gene matches: 2. The DNA of the CDR3 is TGTGCCAGCAGCCAAAGCGGGGGAAAGACCCAGTACTTC. This sequence encodes CASSQSGGKTQYF.

The chain employs TRBV5-5 and TRBJ1-1, with 8 bases lining up with TRBD1. V lost 4 bases, J lost 3 bases, and 14 bases stayed unmatched. This CDR3 comprises 17 residues. The germline V gene has CDR1 SGHKS and CDR2 YYEKEE (reference sequence). The CDR3 spells CASSPGPSGGAYTEAFF. The CDR3 nucleotides are TGTGCCAGCAGCCCAGGCCCCTCAGGGGGCGCGTACACTGAAGCTTTCTTT.

This chain connects TRBV18 to TRBJ2-1; no firm D call. The germline CDR1 and CDR2 sequences are KGHSH and LQKENI. The V gene lost 4 bases and the J gene lost 5 bases, with 9 bases spanning the gap. The CDR3 covers 13 residues. The CDR3 sequence: CASSLSRDNEQFF. The CDR3, as DNA: TGTGCCAGCTCACTATCCCGGGACAATGAGCAGTTCTTC.